The rows below give T cell receptor beta chains drawn from one sample of a study of CXCR3-negative and CXCR3-positive naive CD8 T cells. One entry per CDR3 protein, without DNA, is what TCRdb gives after re-calling the 5' RACE reads. The sample totals approximately 83,000 distinct CDR3 sequences. The sample comprised naive CXCR3- CD8+ T cells from blood. Every receptor here comes from a human donor in good health. Some clones in this sample may be carry-over from other donors' samples. Each CDR3 is given with its conserved first and last residue. The order of the fields is J gene, CDR3 length, V gene, CDR3 protein.

TRBJ2-5 | 15 | TRBV12-3/TRBV12-4 | CASGGGDAPKETQYF
TRBJ1-5 | 17 | TRBV10-1 | CASSHRRDTSFNQPQHF
TRBJ1-1 | 13 | TRBV20-1 | CSALFGEVTEAFF
TRBJ1-1 | 15 | TRBV7-6 | CASSLAGGQDTEAFF
TRBJ2-5 | 17 | TRBV5-5 | CASSLGVSSGGDETQYF
TRBJ1-1 | 12 | TRBV19 | CASSIVNTEAFF
TRBJ1-2 | 15 | TRBV20-1 | CSARDRRGAYYGYTF
TRBJ2-3 | 16 | TRBV28 | CASSFSSSEARDTQYF
TRBJ2-3 | 15 | TRBV12-3/TRBV12-4 | CASSTWGRGTDTQYF
TRBJ1-2 | 14 | TRBV7-9 | CASSLLRDSYGYTF
TRBJ2-7 | 18 | TRBV7-9 | CASSPPTGQGKGPYEQYF
TRBJ2-1 | 14 | TRBV28 | CASSWGGPYNEQFF
TRBJ2-3 | 15 | TRBV29-1 | CSVESGGEGTDTQYF
TRBJ2-5 | 14 | TRBV14 | CASSQRLREETQYF
TRBJ2-5 | 17 | TRBV5-4 | CASSHLRLDRQAETQYF
TRBJ2-3 | 15 | TRBV11-3 | CASSFRTSSTDTQYF
TRBJ2-1 | 16 | TRBV5-1 | CATSPEENEFYNEQFF
TRBJ2-7 | 12 | TRBV12-3/TRBV12-4 | CASSTPGGEQYF
TRBJ2-2 | 15 | TRBV6-5 | CASRGGAGNTGELFF
TRBJ2-1 | 16 | TRBV5-1 | CASSLGLASSYNEQFF
TRBJ2-7 | 16 | TRBV15 | CATSRYGDLGSYEQYF
TRBJ1-1 | 22 | TRBV3-1 | CASSQDPGRRDITITMNTEAFF
TRBJ2-7 | 13 | TRBV28 | CASSPSGVYEQYF
TRBJ2-4 | 17 | TRBV28 | CASSYPMTGGGKNIQYF